The clone carrying this T cell receptor (beta chain) was observed a few times. RNA extraction and reverse transcription yielded cDNA as sequencing template. Sequencing used immunoSEQ multiplex PCR; TCRdb keeps in-frame clones, though not all of them. The table shows roughly 180,000 clones, with roughly 59% occurring only once. These data come from a study of CD8+ T cells in alopecia areata. Per germline, CDR1 MNHNY and CDR2 SVGAGI (reference sequence). The CDR3 has 12 residues. Trimming removed 8 bases at V and 2 bases at J, with 9 bases between. Researchers took lesional scalp punch biopsies and peripheral blood from people who were alopecia areata patients.

This rearrangement joins TRBV6-6 to TRBJ1-1; D gene ambiguous. This sequence was found in a human donor with alopecia areata. This sample comprised CD4+ T cells sorted from blood, obtained at week 0. CDR3 bases: TGTGCCAGCCACGGTTTTAACACTGAAGCTTTCTTT. This encodes CASHGFNTEAFF.